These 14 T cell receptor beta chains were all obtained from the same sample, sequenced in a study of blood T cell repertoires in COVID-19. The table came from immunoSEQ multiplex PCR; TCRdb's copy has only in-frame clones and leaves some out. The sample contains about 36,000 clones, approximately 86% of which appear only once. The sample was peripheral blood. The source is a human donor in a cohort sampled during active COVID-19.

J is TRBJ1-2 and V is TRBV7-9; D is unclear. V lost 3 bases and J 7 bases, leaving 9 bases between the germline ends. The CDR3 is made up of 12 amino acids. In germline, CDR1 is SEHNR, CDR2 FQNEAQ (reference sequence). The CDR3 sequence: CASSFHSGGYTF. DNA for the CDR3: TGTGCCAGCAGCTTCCATTCAGGTGGCTACACCTTC.

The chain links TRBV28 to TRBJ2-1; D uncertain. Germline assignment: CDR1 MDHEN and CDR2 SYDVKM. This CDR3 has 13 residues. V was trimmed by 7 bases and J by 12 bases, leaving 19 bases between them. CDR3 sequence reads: CASNILTGGGQFF. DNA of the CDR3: TGTGCCAGCAATATCTTGACCGGCGGCGGGCAGTTCTTC.

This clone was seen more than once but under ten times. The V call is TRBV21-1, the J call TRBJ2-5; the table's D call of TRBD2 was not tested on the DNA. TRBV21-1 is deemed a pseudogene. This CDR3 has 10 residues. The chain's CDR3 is CASICETQYF. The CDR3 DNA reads TGTGCCAGCATCTGTGAGACCCAGTACTTC.

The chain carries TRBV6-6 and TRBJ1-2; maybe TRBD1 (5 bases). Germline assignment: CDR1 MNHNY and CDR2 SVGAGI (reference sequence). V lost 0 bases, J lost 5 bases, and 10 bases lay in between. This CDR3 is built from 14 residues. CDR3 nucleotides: TGTGCCAGCAGTTACTCGGGGCCAGCTTATGGCTACACCTTC. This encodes CASSYSGPAYGYTF.

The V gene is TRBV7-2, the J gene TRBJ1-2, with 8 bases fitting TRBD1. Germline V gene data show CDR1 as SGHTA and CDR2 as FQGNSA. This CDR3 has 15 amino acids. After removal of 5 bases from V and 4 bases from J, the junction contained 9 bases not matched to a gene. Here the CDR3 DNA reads TGTGCCAGCAGCCCGCAGGGGGCGCGGGGCTATGGCTACACCTTC. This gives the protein CASSPQGARGYGYTF.

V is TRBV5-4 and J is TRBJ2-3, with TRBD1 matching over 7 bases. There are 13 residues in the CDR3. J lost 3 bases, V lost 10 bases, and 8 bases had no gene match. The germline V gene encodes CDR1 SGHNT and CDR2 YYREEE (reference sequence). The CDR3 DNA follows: TGTGCCGGTCGACAGGGAAGGACAGATACGCAGTATTTT. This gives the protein CAGRQGRTDTQYF.

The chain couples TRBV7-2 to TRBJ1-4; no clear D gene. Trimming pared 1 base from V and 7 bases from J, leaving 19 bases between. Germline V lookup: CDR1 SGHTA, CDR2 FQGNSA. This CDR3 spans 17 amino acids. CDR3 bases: TGTGCCAGCAGCTTAGACGCTCCAGCTGCGGGGAGTGAAAAACTGTTTTTT. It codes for CASSLDAPAAGSEKLFF.

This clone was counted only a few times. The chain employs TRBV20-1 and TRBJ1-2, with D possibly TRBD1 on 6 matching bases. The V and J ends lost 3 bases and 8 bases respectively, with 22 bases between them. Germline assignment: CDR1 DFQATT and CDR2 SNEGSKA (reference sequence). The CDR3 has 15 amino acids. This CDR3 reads CSASALGGAGRGYTF. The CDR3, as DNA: TGCAGTGCTAGTGCCCTTGGGGGCGCAGGAAGAGGCTACACCTTC.

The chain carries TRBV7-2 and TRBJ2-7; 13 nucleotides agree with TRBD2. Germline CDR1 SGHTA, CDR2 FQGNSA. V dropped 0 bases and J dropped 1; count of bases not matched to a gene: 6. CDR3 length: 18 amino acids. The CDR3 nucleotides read TGTGCCAGCAGCTTAGCTACTAGCGGGGGGGGAGGATCCTACGAGCAGTACTTC. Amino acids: CASSLATSGGGGSYEQYF.

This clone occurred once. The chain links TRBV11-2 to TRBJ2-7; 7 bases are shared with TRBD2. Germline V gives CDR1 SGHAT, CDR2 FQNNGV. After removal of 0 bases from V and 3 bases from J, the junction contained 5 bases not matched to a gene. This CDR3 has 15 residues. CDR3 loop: CASSLDSGVFYEQYF. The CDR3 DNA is TGTGCCAGCAGCTTAGACAGCGGGGTGTTCTACGAGCAGTACTTC.

This chain's CDR3 is CASSSRGLNTEAFF. CDR3 nucleotides: TGTGCCAGCAGCAGCAGGGGGCTGAACACTGAAGCTTTCTTT. The chain employs TRBV7-6 and TRBJ1-1; 8 bases align to TRBD1. There are 14 residues in the CDR3. After removal of 5 bases from V and 0 bases from J, the junction contained 2 bases not matched to a gene. From germline, CDR1 is SGHVS and CDR2 FNYEAQ.

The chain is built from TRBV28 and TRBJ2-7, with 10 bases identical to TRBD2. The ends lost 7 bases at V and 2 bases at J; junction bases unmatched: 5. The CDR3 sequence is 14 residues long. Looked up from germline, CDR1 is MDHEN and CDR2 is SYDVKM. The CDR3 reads CASTGSGGTYEQYF. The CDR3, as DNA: TGTGCCAGCACGGGTAGCGGGGGGACCTACGAGCAGTACTTC. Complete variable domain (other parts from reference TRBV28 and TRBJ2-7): DVKVTQSSRYLVKRTGEKVFLECVQDMDHENMFWYRQDPGLGLRLIYFSYDVKMKEKGDIPEGYSVSREKKERFSLILESASTNQTSMYLCASTGSGGTYEQYFGPGTRLTVT.

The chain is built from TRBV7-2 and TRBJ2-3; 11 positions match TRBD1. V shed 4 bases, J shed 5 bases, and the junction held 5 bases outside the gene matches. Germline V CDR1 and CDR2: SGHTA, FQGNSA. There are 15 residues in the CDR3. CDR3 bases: TGTGCCAGCAGCTCCGGGACAGGGGGTGTAGATACGCAGTATTTT. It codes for CASSSGTGGVDTQYF.

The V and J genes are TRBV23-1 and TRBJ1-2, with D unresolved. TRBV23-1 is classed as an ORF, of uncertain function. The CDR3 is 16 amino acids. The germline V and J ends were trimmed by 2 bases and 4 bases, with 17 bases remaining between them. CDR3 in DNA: TGCGCCAGCAGTCAAAATAAACAGACCCCTCCCTATGGCTACACCTTC. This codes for CASSQNKQTPPYGYTF.